This T cell receptor beta chain emerged from a study of human T cells and chemical hapten exposure. Across the whole study: Recorded diagnoses among the mostly female patients were alopecia areata, totalis or universalis.

Sample time point: pre-sensitization, week 0. The treatment here: therapeutic diphenylcyclopropenone sensitization with weekly scalp DPC. This clonotype was detected only a few times. Its antigen is currently unknown. V dropped 3 bases and J dropped 0 bases, with 12 bases sitting between them. The CDR3 is 16 residues long. Looked up from germline, CDR1 is LNHNV and CDR2 is YYDKDF (reference sequence). TCRdb reprocessed the RACE reads with MiXCR, giving one entry per CDR3 protein. Among approximately 60,000 distinct CDR3 sequences, over 9% were seen once, and the ten largest hold 8% to 10%. Overall study results and limits: Healthy people's immune response may differ from that of the donors, who had alopecia.

This chain links TRBV15 with TRBJ2-4; TRBD1 is a possible D gene (5 bases). The receptor's source is a middle-aged man with alopecia areata. Some clones in this sample may be carry-over from other donors' samples. The sequenced sample was whole blood, obtained in connection with sensitization to the hapten diphenylcyclopropenone (DPC). The CDR3 loop is CATSSKIGAAKNIQYF. The CDR3 region has the DNA TGTGCCACCAGCAGTAAGATTGGGGCAGCCAAAAACATTCAGTACTTC.